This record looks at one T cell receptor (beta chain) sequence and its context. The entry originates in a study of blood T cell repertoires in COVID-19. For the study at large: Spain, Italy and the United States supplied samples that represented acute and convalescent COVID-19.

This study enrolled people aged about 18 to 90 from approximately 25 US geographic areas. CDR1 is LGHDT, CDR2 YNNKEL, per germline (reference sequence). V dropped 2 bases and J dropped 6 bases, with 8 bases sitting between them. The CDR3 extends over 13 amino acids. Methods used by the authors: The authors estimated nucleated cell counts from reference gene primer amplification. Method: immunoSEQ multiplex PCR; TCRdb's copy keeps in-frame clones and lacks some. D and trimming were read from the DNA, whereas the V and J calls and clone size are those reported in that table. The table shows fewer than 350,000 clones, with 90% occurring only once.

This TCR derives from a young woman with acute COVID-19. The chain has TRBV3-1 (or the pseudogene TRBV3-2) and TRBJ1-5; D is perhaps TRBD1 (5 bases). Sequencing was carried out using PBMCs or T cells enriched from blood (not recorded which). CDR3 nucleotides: TGTGCCAGCAGCCAACAGGGTACTCAGCCCCAGCATTTT. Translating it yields CASSQQGTQPQHF.